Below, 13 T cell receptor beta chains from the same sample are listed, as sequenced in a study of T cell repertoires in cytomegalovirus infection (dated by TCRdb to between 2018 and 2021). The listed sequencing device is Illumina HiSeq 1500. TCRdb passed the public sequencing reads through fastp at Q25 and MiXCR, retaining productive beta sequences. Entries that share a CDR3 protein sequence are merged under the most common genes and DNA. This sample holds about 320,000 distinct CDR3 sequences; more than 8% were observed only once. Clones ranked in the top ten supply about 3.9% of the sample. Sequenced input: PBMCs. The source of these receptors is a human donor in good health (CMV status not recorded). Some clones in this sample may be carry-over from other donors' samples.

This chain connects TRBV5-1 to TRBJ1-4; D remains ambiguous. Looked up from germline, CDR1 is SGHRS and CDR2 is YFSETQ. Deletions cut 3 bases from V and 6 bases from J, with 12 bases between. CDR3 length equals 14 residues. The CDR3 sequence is CASSSTPTDEKLFF. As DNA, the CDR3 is TGCGCCAGCAGCTCGACTCCGACGGATGAAAAACTGTTTTTT. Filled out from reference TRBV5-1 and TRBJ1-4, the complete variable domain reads KAGVTQTPRYLIKTRGQQVTLSCSPISGHRSVSWYQQTPGQGLQFLFEYFSETQRNKGNFPGRFSGRQFSNSRSEMNVSTLELGDSALYLCASSSTPTDEKLFFGSGTQLSVL.

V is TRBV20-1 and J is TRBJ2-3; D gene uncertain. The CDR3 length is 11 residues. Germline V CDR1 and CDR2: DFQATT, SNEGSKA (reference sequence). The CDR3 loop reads CTPSLADTQYF. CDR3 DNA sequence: TGCACTCCGTCCCTAGCAGATACGCAGTATTTT.

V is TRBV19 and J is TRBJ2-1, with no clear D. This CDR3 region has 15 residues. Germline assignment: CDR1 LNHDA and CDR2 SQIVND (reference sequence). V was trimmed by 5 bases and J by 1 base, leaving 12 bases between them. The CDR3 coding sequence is TGTGCCAGTAGTGTCCCTCCTCTATCCTACAATGAGCAGTTCTTC. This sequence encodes CASSVPPLSYNEQFF.

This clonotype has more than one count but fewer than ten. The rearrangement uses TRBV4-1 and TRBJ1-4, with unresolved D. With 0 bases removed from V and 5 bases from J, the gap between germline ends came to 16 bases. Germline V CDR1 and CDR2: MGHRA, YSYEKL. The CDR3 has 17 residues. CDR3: CASSQEVNLRQNEKLFF. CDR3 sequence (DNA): TGCGCCAGCAGCCAAGAGGTTAACTTGAGGCAGAATGAAAAACTGTTTTTT.

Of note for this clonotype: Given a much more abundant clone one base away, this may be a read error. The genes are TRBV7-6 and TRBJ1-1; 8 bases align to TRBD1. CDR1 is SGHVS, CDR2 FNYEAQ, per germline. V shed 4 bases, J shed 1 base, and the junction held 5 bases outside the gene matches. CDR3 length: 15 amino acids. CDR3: CASSSSGTGNTEAFF. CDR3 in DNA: TGTGCCAGCAGCTCCTCCGGGACAGGGAACACTGAAGCTTTCTTT.

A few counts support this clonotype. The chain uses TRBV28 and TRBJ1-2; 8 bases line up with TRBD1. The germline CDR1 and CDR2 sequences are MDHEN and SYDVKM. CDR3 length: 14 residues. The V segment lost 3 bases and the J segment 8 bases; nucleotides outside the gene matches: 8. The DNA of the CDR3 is TGTGCCAGCAGTTTGTCCGACAGGGGAGGAGGCTACACCTTC. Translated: CASSLSDRGGGYTF.

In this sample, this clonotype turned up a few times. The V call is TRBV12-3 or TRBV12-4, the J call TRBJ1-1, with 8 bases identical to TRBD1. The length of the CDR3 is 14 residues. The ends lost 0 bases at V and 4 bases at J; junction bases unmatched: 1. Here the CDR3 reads CASSLARGLTEAFF. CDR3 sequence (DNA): TGTGCCAGCAGTTTAGCCAGGGGGCTCACTGAAGCTTTCTTT.

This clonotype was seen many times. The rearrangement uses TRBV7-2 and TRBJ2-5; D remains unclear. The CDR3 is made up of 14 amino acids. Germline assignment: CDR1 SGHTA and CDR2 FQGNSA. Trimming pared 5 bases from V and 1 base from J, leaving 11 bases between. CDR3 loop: CASSPRWLQETQYF. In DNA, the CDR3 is TGTGCCAGCAGCCCCCGATGGCTCCAAGAGACCCAGTACTTC.

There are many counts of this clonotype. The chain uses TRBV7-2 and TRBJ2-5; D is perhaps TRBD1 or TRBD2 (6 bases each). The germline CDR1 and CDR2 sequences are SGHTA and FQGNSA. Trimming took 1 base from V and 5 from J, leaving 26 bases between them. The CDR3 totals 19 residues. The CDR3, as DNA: TGTGCCAGCAGCTTAGGGTTTGTGGGGGCAGGGACTTCGGGGGAGACCCAGTACTTC. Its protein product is CASSLGFVGAGTSGETQYF.

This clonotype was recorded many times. CDR3 residues: CASSHPGGQPAGTDTQYF. The DNA for the CDR3 is TGTGCCAGCAGCCATCCCGGGGGGCAGCCAGCCGGCACAGATACGCAGTATTTT. V usage is TRBV4-2 and J usage is TRBJ2-3, with a weak D call TRBD2 (7 bases). Germline lookup yields CDR1 LGHNA and CDR2 YNFKEQ. V lost 3 bases and J 1 base, leaving 20 bases between the germline ends. The CDR3 runs 18 residues.

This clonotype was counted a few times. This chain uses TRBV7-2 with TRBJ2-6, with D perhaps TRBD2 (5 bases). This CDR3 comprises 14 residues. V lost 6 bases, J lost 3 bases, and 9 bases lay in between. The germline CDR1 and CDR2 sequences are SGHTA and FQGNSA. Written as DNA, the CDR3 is TGTGCCAGCAGGAAACGGGATGGGGCCAACGTCCTGACTTTC. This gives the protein CASRKRDGANVLTF.

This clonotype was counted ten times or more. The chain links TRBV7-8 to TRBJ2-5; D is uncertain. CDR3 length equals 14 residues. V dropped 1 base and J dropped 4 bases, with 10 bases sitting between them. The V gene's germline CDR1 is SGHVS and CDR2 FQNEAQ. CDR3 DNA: TGTGCCAGCAGCTTAGAGGAGAGCTTAGAGACCCAGTACTTC. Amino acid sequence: CASSLEESLETQYF.

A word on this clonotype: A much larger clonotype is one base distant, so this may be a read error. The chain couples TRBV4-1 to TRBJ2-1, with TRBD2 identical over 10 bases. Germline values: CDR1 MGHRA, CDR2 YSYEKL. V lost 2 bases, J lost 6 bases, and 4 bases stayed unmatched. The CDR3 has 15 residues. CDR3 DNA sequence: TGCGCCAGCAGCCAACCGGGACTAGCGCCCAATGAGCAGTTCTTC. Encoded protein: CASSQPGLAPNEQFF.